The table lists the clone carrying this T cell receptor (beta chain) with a few counts. Antigen: not known. Via MiXCR, TCRdb re-called the 5' RACE reads, giving one row per CDR3 protein. The sample lists approximately 550,000 distinct CDR3 sequences, roughly 13% seen once, with around 6.8% in the top ten. The trim removed 5 bases at V and 5 bases at J, leaving 12 bases unmatched. This CDR3 has 16 residues. Per the germline V gene, CDR1 is SGHDT and CDR2 is YYEEEE. The data were taken from a study of CD8 T cells in ankylosing spondylitis. The study's findings and limits: Reportedly, disease-linked clones are significantly enriched in ankylosing spondylitis patients' matched synovial fluid. Past research had described some motif variants in reactive arthritis synovial fluid and blood. What appeared characteristic of ankylosing spondylitis blood was a TCR beta motif of several highly homologous variants.

The sequenced material came from blood, either unsorted or a sorted T cell fraction (not recorded which). V usage is TRBV5-6 and J usage is TRBJ1-5, with 8 bases identical to TRBD1. This receptor was obtained from a male donor with ankylosing spondylitis. The CDR3 region has the DNA TGTGCCAGCAGTACCGACAGGGGAGGGCTGGATCAGCCCCAGCATTTT. This sequence encodes CASSTDRGGLDQPQHF.